This is a list of T cell receptor beta chains from one sample in a study of T cell repertoires in cytomegalovirus infection. These receptors' targets are unknown. TCRdb reanalysed the reads using MiXCR and keeps one entry per CDR3 protein. The table has about 20,000 distinct CDR3 sequences, approximately 39% seen once. The source material was CD8+ T cells from cultured PBMCs, sampled from culture after CMV antigen stimulation. The receptors stem from a human donor in good health (CMV status not recorded). Some clones in this sample may be carry-over from other donors' samples. Both conserved end residues are part of each CDR3. Each record gives: D gene, J gene, clone size, V gene, CDR3 protein, CDR3 DNA. A D gene is named only where the DNA matches it firmly. Not all rows give a size; the values are once, few, many and, for expanded clones, a class.

NA	TRBJ2-3	few	TRBV7-9	CASSLAGSTDTQYF	TGTGCCAGCAGCTTGGCGGGGAGCACAGATACGCAGTATTTT
NA	TRBJ1-5	many	TRBV7-8	CASSPSGPNSNQPQHF	TGTGCCAGCAGCCCCAGCGGGCCTAATAGCAATCAGCCCCAGCATTTT
NA	TRBJ2-3	NA	TRBV4-3	CASSQDVPVADTQYF	TGCGCCAGCAGCCAAGACGTTCCGGTGGCAGATACGCAGTATTTT
NA	TRBJ1-5	NA	TRBV7-6	CASSLGPYSNQPQHF	TGTGCCAGCAGCTTAGGGCCGTATAGCAATCAGCCCCAGCATTTT
NA	TRBJ1-1	NA	TRBV5-6	CASSLGAGGTEAFF	TGTGCCAGCAGCTTGGGAGCGGGGGGCACTGAAGCTTTCTTT
NA	TRBJ2-2	few	TRBV12-3/TRBV12-4	CASSVAQGNTGELFF	TGTGCCAGCAGCGTTGCTCAGGGTAACACCGGGGAGCTGTTTTTT
NA	TRBJ1-1	NA	TRBV14	CASSQVVGNTEAFF	TGTGCCAGCAGCCAAGTAGTAGGGAACACTGAAGCTTTCTTT
NA	TRBJ2-5	NA	TRBV7-9	CASSPGVASEETQYF	TGTGCCAGCAGCCCCGGGGTAGCGAGTGAAGAGACCCAGTACTTC
NA	TRBJ1-1	NA	TRBV7-9	CASSSDWGEAFF	TGTGCCAGCAGCTCGGACTGGGGTGAAGCTTTCTTT
NA	TRBJ2-7	many	TRBV6-1	CASSEDSGNPYEQYF	TGTGCCAGCAGTGAAGACTCGGGGAACCCCTACGAGCAGTACTTC
TRBD2	TRBJ2-1	few	TRBV9	CASSVTGTSGSNEQFF	TGTGCCAGCAGCGTGACCGGGACTAGCGGGAGCAATGAGCAGTTCTTC
NA	TRBJ2-1	few	TRBV4-1	CASSQDHNEQFF	TGCGCCAGCAGCCAAGATCACAATGAGCAGTTCTTC
NA	TRBJ2-7	once	TRBV7-9	CASSIGGALHEQYF	TGTGCCAGCAGCATTGGTGGGGCTCTCCACGAGCAGTACTTC
TRBD2	TRBJ2-3	NA	TRBV6-5	CASTTSFGERADTQYF	TGTGCCAGCACGACTAGCTTTGGAGAGCGGGCAGATACGCAGTATTTT
NA	TRBJ2-7	NA	TRBV4-2	CASSQDEPGITTYEQYF	TGTGCCAGCAGCCAAGATGAACCAGGGATTACGACCTACGAGCAGTACTTC